This T cell receptor beta chain is drawn from a study of OX40 agonist ivuxolimab in advanced cancers. The germline gives CDR1 SEHNR, CDR2 FQNEAQ (reference sequence). V was clipped by 4 bases and J by 5 bases, with 18 bases between them. This CDR3 is built from 15 residues. Produced via immunoSEQ multiplex PCR; TCRdb's table is partial and in-frame only. The repertoire holds nearly 25,000 clones, with roughly 79% as singletons. The rearrangement uses TRBV7-9 and TRBJ2-7; D may be TRBD1 or TRBD2 (6 bases each). The sequence was collected from an adult with an advanced solid tumor such as melanoma, head and neck, liver or kidney cancer. The sample was CD4+ or CD8+ T cells sorted from blood, taken in a trial of the OX40 agonist ivuxolimab. CDR3 residues: CASSSGAGTLDEQYF. Here the CDR3 DNA reads TGTGCCAGCAGCTCGGGGGCAGGGACGCTCGACGAGCAGTACTTC.